This T cell receptor beta chain emerged from a study of OX40 agonist ivuxolimab in advanced cancers. On the study more broadly: Head and neck, renal cell, melanoma or hepatocellular carcinoma were the cancers that dose-escalation patients had. Therapy given before enrollment (anti-PD-1, anti-PD-L1 or anti-CTLA-4) was allowed, and around 40% had some. Among those enrolled, mean age was about 63 years (range about 20 to 79) and 75% to 85% were male.

The CDR3 loop spans 15 amino acids. V lost 4 bases and J 4 bases, leaving 16 bases between the germline ends. In germline, CDR1 is MGHRA, CDR2 YSYEKL. Profiled with immunoSEQ multiplex PCR; TCRdb holds only in-frame clones, not every one. The sample holds around 92,000 clones, approximately 88% seen once. This TCR came from an adult with an advanced solid tumor such as melanoma, head and neck, liver or kidney cancer. The sequencing used CD4+ or CD8+ T cells sorted from blood, collected in a trial of the OX40 agonist ivuxolimab. The chain uses TRBV4-1 and TRBJ2-5; the D gene is possibly TRBD1 (5 bases). The chain's CDR3 is CASSPTMAGPETQYF. CDR3 nucleotide sequence: TGCGCCAGCAGCCCCACAATGGCAGGGCCAGAGACCCAGTACTTC.